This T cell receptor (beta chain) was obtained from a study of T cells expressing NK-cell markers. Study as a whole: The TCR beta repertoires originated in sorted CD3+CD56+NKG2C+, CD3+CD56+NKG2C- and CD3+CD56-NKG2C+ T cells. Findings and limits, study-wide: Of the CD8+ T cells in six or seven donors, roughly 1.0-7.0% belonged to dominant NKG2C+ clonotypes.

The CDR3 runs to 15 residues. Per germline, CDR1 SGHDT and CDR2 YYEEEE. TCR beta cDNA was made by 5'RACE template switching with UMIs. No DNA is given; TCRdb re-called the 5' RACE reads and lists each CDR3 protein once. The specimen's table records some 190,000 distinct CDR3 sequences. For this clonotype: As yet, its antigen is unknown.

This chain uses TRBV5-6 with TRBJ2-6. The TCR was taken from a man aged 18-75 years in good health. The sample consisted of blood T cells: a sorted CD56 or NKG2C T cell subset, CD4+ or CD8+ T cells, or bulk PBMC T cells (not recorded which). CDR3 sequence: CASSCQLGGANVLTF. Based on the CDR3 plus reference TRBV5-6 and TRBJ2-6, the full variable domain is DAGVTQSPTHLIKTRGQQVTLRCSPKSGHDTVSWYQQALGQGPQFIFQYYEEEERQRGNFPDRFSGHQFPNYSSELNVNALLLGDSALYLCASSCQLGGANVLTFGAGSRLTVL.